This is a list of T cell receptor beta chains from one sample in a study of blood T cell repertoires in COVID-19. Sequenced by immunoSEQ multiplex PCR; TCRdb stores in-frame clones only, minus some. The sample includes some 200,000 clones, roughly 87% of them seen just once. What was sequenced was PBMCs or T cells enriched from blood (not recorded which). These TCRs come from a man aged 25-45 years in a cohort exposed to, infected with or recovered from COVID-19 (not recorded which). The CDR3 runs from the conserved cysteine through the conserved F or W.

V	J	length	CDR3
TRBV7-6	TRBJ2-3	16	CASSFRGSPSTDTQYF
TRBV28	TRBJ1-5	12	CASSPRQKPQHF
TRBV19	TRBJ2-1	15	CASSLSGSLYNEQFF
TRBV27	TRBJ1-5	15	CASSPRAGGNQPQHF
TRBV4-1	TRBJ1-6	19	CASSQDRVAASSYNSPLHF
TRBV6-2/TRBV6-3	TRBJ2-7	14	CASSYQRVHYEQYF
TRBV27	TRBJ2-5	15	CASSPTDRGQETQYF
TRBV4-3	TRBJ2-7	16	CASSQSPAGTTYEQYF
TRBV14	TRBJ2-7	16	CASSQASGRALNEQYF
TRBV7-3	TRBJ2-2	16	CASSPLTGTYTGELFF
TRBV29-1	TRBJ2-1	21	CSVHPGLAGAHQLAGYNEQFF
TRBV19	TRBJ1-1	18	CASSIVGTGASLNTEAFF
TRBV4-1	TRBJ1-3	15	CASSPEPGSGNTIYF
TRBV6-1	TRBJ2-3	15	CASSEVLRGGDTQYF
TRBV4-3	TRBJ1-3	13	CASSQVGGDTIYF
TRBV2	TRBJ2-6	14	CASSVHSGANVLTF
TRBV6-5	TRBJ1-5	13	CASSYSIGQPQHF
TRBV27	TRBJ1-1	16	CASSSRQGAGNTEAFF
TRBV19	TRBJ2-7	16	CASSIALLGGRAEQYF
TRBV6-5	TRBJ2-7	13	CASSPGQGIEQYF
TRBV14	TRBJ2-5	16	CASSQELLAGGETQYF
TRBV11-2	TRBJ1-5	15	CASSPQGFSGQPQHF
TRBV15	TRBJ1-3	13	CATRWGAGNTIYF
TRBV4-3	TRBJ2-3	18	CASSQFAGTSGSTDTQYF
TRBV28	TRBJ1-6	14	CASTPGGPDSPLHF
TRBV28	TRBJ1-3	15	CASSLSQGDGNTIYF
TRBV5-4	TRBJ2-2	15	CASSSESANTGELFF